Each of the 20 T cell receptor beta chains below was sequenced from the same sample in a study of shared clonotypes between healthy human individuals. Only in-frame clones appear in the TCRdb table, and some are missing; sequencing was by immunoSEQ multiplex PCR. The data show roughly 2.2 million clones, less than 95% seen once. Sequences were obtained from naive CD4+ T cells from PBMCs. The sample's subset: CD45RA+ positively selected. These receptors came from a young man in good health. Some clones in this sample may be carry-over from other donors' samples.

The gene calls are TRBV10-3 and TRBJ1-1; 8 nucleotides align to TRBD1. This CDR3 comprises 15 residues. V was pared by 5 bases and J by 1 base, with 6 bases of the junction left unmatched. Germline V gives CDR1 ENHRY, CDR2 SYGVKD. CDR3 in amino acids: CAISPSDRGNTEAFF. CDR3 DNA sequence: TGTGCCATCAGTCCTTCCGACAGGGGGAACACTGAAGCTTTCTTT.

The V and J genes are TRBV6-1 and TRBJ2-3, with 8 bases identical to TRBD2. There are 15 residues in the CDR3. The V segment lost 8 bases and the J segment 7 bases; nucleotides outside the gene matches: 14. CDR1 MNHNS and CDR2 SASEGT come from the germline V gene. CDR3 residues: CASVPGDSGKNTQYF. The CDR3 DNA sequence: TGTGCCAGCGTCCCGGGGGATAGCGGGAAAAATACGCAGTATTTT.

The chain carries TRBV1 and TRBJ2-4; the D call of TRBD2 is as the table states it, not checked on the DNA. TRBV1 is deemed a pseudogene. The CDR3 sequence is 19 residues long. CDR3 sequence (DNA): TGCACCAGCAGCCAATCGGGACTAGCGGGAGTAACGGGCAAAAACATTCAGTACTTC. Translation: CTSSQSGLAGVTGKNIQYF.

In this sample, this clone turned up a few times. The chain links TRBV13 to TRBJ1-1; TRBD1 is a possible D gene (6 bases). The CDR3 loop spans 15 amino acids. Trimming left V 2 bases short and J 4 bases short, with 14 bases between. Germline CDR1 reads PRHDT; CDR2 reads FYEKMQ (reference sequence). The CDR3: CASSLRDISFTEAFF. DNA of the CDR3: TGTGCCAGCAGCTTAAGGGACATCTCTTTCACTGAAGCTTTCTTT.

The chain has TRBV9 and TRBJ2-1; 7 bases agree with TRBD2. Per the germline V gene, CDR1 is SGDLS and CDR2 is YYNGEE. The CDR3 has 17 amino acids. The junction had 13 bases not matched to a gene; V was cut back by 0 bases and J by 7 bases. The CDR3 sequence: CASSVAGTAGAPNEQFF. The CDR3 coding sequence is TGTGCCAGCAGCGTAGCTGGTACGGCGGGAGCCCCTAATGAGCAGTTCTTC.

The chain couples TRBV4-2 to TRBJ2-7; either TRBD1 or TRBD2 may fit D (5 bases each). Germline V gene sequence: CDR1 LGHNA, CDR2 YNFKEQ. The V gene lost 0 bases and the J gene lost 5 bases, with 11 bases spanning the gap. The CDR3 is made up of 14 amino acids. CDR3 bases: TGTGCCAGCAGCCAAGATTCCATGGGGGACGAGCAGTACTTC. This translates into CASSQDSMGDEQYF.

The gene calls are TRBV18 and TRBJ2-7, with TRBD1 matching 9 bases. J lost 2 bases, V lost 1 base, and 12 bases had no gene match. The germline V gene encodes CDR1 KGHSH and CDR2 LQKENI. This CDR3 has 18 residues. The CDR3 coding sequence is TGTGCCAGCTCACCACTTGGGGGACAGGGTCTTCTAGCCTACGAGCAGTACTTC. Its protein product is CASSPLGGQGLLAYEQYF.

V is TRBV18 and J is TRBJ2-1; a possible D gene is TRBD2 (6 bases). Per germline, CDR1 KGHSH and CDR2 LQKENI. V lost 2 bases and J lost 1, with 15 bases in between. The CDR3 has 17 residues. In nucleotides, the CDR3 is TGTGCCAGCTCACCATTTGGCGGGAAAGGGTCCTACAATGAGCAGTTCTTC. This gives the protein CASSPFGGKGSYNEQFF. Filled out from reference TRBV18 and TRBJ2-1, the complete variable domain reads NAGVMQNPRHLVRRRGQEARLRCSPMKGHSHVYWYRQLPEEGLKFMVYLQKENIIDESGMPKERFSAEFPKEGPSILRIQQVVRGDSAAYFCASSPFGGKGSYNEQFFGPGTRLTVL.

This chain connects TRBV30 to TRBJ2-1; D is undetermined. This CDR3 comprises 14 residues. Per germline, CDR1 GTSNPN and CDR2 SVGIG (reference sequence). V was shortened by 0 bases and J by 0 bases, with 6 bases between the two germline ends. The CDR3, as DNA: TGTGCCTGGAGTGTAGGATACTCCTACAATGAGCAGTTCTTC. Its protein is CAWSVGYSYNEQFF. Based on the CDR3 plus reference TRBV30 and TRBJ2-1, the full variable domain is SQTIHQWPATLVQPVGSPLSLECTVEGTSNPNLYWYRQAAGRGLQLLFYSVGIGQISSEVPQNLSASRPQDRQFILSSKKLLLSDSGFYLCAWSVGYSYNEQFFGPGTRLTVL.

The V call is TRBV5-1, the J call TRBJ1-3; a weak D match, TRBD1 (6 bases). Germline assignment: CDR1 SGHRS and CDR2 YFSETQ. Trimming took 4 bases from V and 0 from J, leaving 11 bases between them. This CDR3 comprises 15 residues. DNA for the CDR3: TGCGCCAGCAGCCATACAGGGAGCTCTGGAAACACCATATATTTT. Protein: CASSHTGSSGNTIYF.

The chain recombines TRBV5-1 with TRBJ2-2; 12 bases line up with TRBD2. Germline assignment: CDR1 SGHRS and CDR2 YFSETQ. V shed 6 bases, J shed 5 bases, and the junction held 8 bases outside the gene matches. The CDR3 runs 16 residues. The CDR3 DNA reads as TGCGCCAGCAAACAGACTAGCGGGAGTACGACCGGGGAGCTGTTTTTT. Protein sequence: CASKQTSGSTTGELFF.

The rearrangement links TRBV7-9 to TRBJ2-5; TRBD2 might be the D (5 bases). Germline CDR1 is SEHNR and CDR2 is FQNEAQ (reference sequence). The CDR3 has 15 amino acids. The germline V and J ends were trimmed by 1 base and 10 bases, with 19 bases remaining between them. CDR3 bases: TGTGCCAGCAGCTTAGTATATCGGGGTTCGGAAGACCAGTACTTC. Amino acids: CASSLVYRGSEDQYF.

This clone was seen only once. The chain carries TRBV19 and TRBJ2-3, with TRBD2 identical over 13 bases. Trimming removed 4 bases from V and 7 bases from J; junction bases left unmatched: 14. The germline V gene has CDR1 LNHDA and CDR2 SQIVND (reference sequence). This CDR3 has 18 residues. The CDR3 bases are TGTGCCAGTAGTAAGGAGACGGTCGGACTAGCGGGAGCGAATACGCAGTATTTT. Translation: CASSKETVGLAGANTQYF.

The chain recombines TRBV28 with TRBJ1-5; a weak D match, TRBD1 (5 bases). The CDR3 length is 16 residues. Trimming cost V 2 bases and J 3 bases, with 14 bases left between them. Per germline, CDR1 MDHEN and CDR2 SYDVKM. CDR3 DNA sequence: TGTGCCAGCAGTTTAGTGTTCCCGGGGGACAATCAGCCCCAGCATTTT. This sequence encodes CASSLVFPGDNQPQHF.

DNA of the CDR3: TGTGCCAGCAGCCCAAGTCACTCTGGGGCCAACGTCCTGACTTTC. It yields the protein CASSPSHSGANVLTF. This rearrangement joins TRBV7-2 to TRBJ2-6, with no clear D. From germline, CDR1 is SGHTA and CDR2 FQGNSA. CDR3 length: 15 amino acids. With 5 bases removed from V and 0 bases from J, the gap between germline ends came to 8 bases.

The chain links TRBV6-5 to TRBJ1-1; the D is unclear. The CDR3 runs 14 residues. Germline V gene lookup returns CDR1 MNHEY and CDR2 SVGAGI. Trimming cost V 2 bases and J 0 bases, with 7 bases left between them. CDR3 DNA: TGTGCCAGCAGTTACCTGAACATGAACACTGAAGCTTTCTTT. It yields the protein CASSYLNMNTEAFF.

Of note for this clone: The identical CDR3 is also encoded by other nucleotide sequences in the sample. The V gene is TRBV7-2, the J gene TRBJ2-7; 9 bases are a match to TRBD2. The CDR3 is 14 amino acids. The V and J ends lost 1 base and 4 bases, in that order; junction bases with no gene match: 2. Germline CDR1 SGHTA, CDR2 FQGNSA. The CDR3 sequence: CASSLGGLAYEQYF. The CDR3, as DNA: TGTGCCAGCAGCTTAGGGGGACTAGCTTACGAGCAGTACTTC.

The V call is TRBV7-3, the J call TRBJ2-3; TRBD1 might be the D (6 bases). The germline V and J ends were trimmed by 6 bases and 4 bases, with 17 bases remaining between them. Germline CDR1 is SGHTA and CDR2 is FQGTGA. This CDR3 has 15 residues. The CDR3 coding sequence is TGTGCCAGCAGTCAACAGGGCGGAGTTTCAGATACGCAGTATTTT. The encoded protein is CASSQQGGVSDTQYF.

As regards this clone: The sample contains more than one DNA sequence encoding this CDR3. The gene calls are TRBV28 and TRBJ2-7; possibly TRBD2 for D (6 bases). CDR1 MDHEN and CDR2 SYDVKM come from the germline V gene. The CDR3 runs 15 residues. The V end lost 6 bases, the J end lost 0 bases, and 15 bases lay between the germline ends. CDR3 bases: TGTGCCAGCAGCCTCTCTGGGAGGTCCTCCTACGAGCAGTACTTC. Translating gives CASSLSGRSSYEQYF.

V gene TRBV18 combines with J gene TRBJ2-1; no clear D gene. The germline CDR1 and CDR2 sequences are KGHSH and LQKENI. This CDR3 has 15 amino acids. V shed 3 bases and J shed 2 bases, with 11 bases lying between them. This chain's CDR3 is CASSPVDLTYNEQFF. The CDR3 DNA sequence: TGTGCCAGCTCACCGGTAGACCTAACCTACAATGAGCAGTTCTTC.